This T cell receptor (beta chain) is from a study of blood T cell repertoires in COVID-19. Turning to the study itself: From the United States, Italy and Spain came samples of acute and convalescent COVID-19. Sources were T cells, B-cell-depleted T cells, or PBMCs; the material itself was cDNA or gDNA.

Original handling: From reference gene primer amplification, estimates of nucleated cell counts were derived. TCRdb's copy holds only in-frame clones and misses some; the assay was immunoSEQ multiplex PCR. That table is the source of V, J and clone size, and D and trimming were worked out from the DNA. The sample gives approximately 140,000 clones, more than 75% of which show up once; 10% to 15% is in the top ten. In the case of this clone: One end of the junction varies from germline; a read error may be responsible.

The length of the CDR3 is 14 residues. Germline V gene data show CDR1 as MNHEY and CDR2 as SVGAGI. The V and J genes are TRBV6-5 and TRBJ1-1; D possibly corresponds to TRBD1 (5 bases). Sequenced: peripheral blood. This clonotype was obtained from a man between 60 and 75 years old with active or convalescent COVID-19. The CDR3 DNA sequence: TGTGCCAGCAGTTACTCTAGGGCAGGGAATGAACCTTTCTTT. Translating gives CASSYSRAGNEPFF.